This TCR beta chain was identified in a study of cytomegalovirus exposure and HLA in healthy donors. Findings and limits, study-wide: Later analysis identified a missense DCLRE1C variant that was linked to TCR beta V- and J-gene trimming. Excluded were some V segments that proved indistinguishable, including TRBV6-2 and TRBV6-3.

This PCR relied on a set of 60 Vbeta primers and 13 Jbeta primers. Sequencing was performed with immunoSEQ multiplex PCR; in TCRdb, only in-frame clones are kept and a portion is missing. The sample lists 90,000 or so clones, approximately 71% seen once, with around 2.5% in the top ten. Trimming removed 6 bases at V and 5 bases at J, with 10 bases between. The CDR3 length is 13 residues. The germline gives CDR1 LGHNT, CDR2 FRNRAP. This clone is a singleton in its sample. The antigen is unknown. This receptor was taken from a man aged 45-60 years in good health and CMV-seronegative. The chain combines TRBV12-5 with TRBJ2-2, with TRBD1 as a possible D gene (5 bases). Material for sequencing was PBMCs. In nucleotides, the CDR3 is TGTGCTAGTGGCTCCCAGGGAACCGGGGAGCTGTTTTTT. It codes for CASGSQGTGELFF.